These T cell receptor beta chains were read from a single sample in a study of T cell responses to AZD1222 COVID-19 vaccine. Profiled with immunoSEQ multiplex PCR; TCRdb holds only in-frame clones, not every one. Among tens of thousands of clones listed, 75% to 90% were seen once. The sample was peripheral blood, taken on day 0 of MenACWY control vaccination. The receptor source for this set is an adult in good health. Each CDR3 is given with its conserved first and last residue. The D gene is left open where the match is weak. A row's size may be missing; if present it is once, few, many or a size class.

d_gene	len	v_gene	abundance	j_gene	CDR3nt	CDR3aa
TRBD1	16	TRBV9	.	TRBJ2-7	TGTGCCAGCAGCGAGTCACCCGGGACAGGGTACTACGAGCAGTACTTC	CASSESPGTGYYEQYF
.	12	TRBV7-9	.	TRBJ1-1	TGTGCCAGCAGCGGAATTGGAACTGAAGCTTTCTTT	CASSGIGTEAFF
.	14	TRBV5-1	.	TRBJ1-3	TGCGCCAGCAGCTTGGGAGGGAACGGAAACACCATATATTTT	CASSLGGNGNTIYF
TRBD1	13	TRBV25-1	.	TRBJ2-2	TGTGCCAGCAGTGGGACAGGCACCGGGGAGCTGTTTTTT	CASSGTGTGELFF
.	14	TRBV28	once	TRBJ2-1	TGTGCCAGCAGTTTTTCCCCCCGGCGGATTGAGCAGTTCTTC	CASSFSPRRIEQFF
.	13	TRBV2	.	TRBJ1-2	TGTGCCAGCAGTGAAGAGGTGAACTATGGCTACACCTTC	CASSEEVNYGYTF
TRBD1	15	TRBV5-1	.	TRBJ1-6	TGCGCCAGCAGCGGATCAGGGGGAAATAATTCACCCCTCCACTTT	CASSGSGGNNSPLHF
.	14	TRBV5-4	once	TRBJ2-7	TGTGCCAGCAGCAGTAGTGGACCTAACTACGAGCAGTACTTC	CASSSSGPNYEQYF
.	13	TRBV30	.	TRBJ1-5	TGTGCCTGGAGTGTACGGGGGAGACAGCCCCAGCATTTT	CAWSVRGRQPQHF
TRBD2	17	TRBV4-3	.	TRBJ2-2	TGCGCCAGCAGGCAAGAACCGACTAGCGGGAGTGCCGGGGAGCTGTTTTTT	CASRQEPTSGSAGELFF
.	12	TRBV19	few	TRBJ1-1	TGTGCCAGTAGGAGGGAGAGGGGCGAAGCTTTCTTT	CASRRERGEAFF
.	13	TRBV27	.	TRBJ2-5	TGTGCCAGCAGGGGACATCTCCAAGAGACCCAGTACTTC	CASRGHLQETQYF
.	13	TRBV19	.	TRBJ1-6	TGTGCCAGTAGCCCCAACAGGTATTCACCCCTCCACTTT	CASSPNRYSPLHF
.	14	TRBV4-2	.	TRBJ1-6	TGTGCCAGCAGCCAAGATAAGCTAAATTCACCCCTCCACTTT	CASSQDKLNSPLHF
.	13	TRBV13	.	TRBJ2-7	TGTGCCAGCAGCTTAAAAAACTCCTACGAGCAGTACTTC	CASSLKNSYEQYF
.	15	TRBV28	.	TRBJ2-7	TGTGCCAGCAGTTTCACCACAGGGAGCTCCTACGAGCAGTACTTC	CASSFTTGSSYEQYF
.	11	TRBV29-1	.	TRBJ2-7	TGCAGCGTTTACGTCCCCCACGGGCAGTACTTC	CSVYVPHGQYF
.	16	TRBV30	.	TRBJ2-3	TGTGCCTGGAGTAGAACTTCGAGAGGGCCGGCAGATACGCAGTATTTT	CAWSRTSRGPADTQYF
.	15	TRBV28	.	TRBJ1-2	TGTGCCAGCAGACCCCTGGGGAGGCCCCCCTATGGCTACACCTTC	CASRPLGRPPYGYTF
.	17	TRBV9	.	TRBJ2-1	TGTGCCAGCAGCGTAGGGGCCCTCCGAAGCTCCTACAATGAGCAGTTCTTC	CASSVGALRSSYNEQFF
TRBD1	15	TRBV5-4	.	TRBJ1-2	TGTGCCAGCAGCTTATTAGGACAGGGGGACTATGGCTACACCTTC	CASSLLGQGDYGYTF
.	16	TRBV5-1	.	TRBJ1-6	TGCGCCAGCAGCTTGGGGGACAAGAGAATGGGTTCACCCCTCCACTTT	CASSLGDKRMGSPLHF
.	15	TRBV6-5	.	TRBJ1-3	TGTGCCAGCACTTCTGATGGGACCTCTGGAAACACCATATATTTT	CASTSDGTSGNTIYF
.	15	TRBV5-1	.	TRBJ2-7	TGCGCCAGCAGCTTGACCGCGGGAAAAGCCTACGAGCAGTACTTC	CASSLTAGKAYEQYF
.	16	TRBV28	.	TRBJ1-5	TGTGCCAGCAGTCACCTCCCCGGAAGGAGCAATCAGCCCCAGCATTTT	CASSHLPGRSNQPQHF
TRBD1	15	TRBV5-5	.	TRBJ1-2	TGTGCCAGCAGCCTGGGACAGGGACCTAACTATGGCTACACCTTC	CASSLGQGPNYGYTF
.	15	TRBV28	few	TRBJ1-5	TGTGCCAGCGATAGCTCCGTTTCTAGCAATCAGCCCCAGCATTTT	CASDSSVSSNQPQHF
TRBD1	15	TRBV5-4	.	TRBJ2-7	TGTGCCAGCAGCTCAATGACAGGGGCCATCTACGAGCAGTACTTC	CASSSMTGAIYEQYF
.	15	TRBV6-5	.	TRBJ2-1	TGTGCCAGCAACTCCGGGGAAATGCCATACAATGAGCAGTTCTTC	CASNSGEMPYNEQFF
.	13	TRBV7-8	.	TRBJ2-1	TGTGCCAGCAGCAGGGGCGGAGGGAATGAGCAGTTCTTC	CASSRGGGNEQFF
TRBD1	15	TRBV5-1	.	TRBJ1-5	TGCGCCAGCAGCCTTGACAGGGTCGGCAATCAGCCCCAGCATTTT	CASSLDRVGNQPQHF
TRBD1	16	TRBV19	.	TRBJ2-5	TGTGCCAGTAGCACTACCGGGACAGGGGGCATGGAGACCCAGTACTTC	CASSTTGTGGMETQYF
TRBD1	15	TRBV7-8	.	TRBJ1-4	TGTGCCAGCAGACCAGCGGCACAGGGGATTGAAAAACTGTTTTTT	CASRPAAQGIEKLFF
TRBD1	17	TRBV5-1	.	TRBJ1-1	TGCGCCAGCAGCAACCCAAAATACGGGACAGCTAACACTGAAGCTTTCTTT	CASSNPKYGTANTEAFF
.	15	TRBV5-1	.	TRBJ1-6	TGCGCCAGCAGCTTGGGAAGAGCTGGGGATTCACCCCTCCACTTT	CASSLGRAGDSPLHF
.	14	TRBV3-1/TRBV3-2	.	TRBJ1-2	TGTGCCAGCAGGGGGACCGCCACTAACTATGGCTACACCTTC	CASRGTATNYGYTF
TRBD2	15	TRBV6-2/TRBV6-3	.	TRBJ2-3	TGTGCCAGCAGTCCCCTAGCGGCTAGCACAGATACGCAGTATTTT	CASSPLAASTDTQYF
TRBD1	14	TRBV11-3	.	TRBJ2-1	TGTGCCAGCAGCCCCGGACAGGGGCTGGGTGAGCAGTTCTTC	CASSPGQGLGEQFF
TRBD1	15	TRBV19	.	TRBJ2-1	TGTGCCAGTAGTCCGCGACAGGGGAATAGCAATGAGCAGTTCTTC	CASSPRQGNSNEQFF
TRBD1	16	TRBV6-1	.	TRBJ2-2	TGTGCCAGCAGTGAAGGGACAGGGGGAAACACCGGGGAGCTGTTTTTT	CASSEGTGGNTGELFF
.	15	TRBV6-2/TRBV6-3	.	TRBJ1-5	TGTGCCAGCAGTCCCGCTCAGGGGAGCAATCAGCCCCAGCATTTT	CASSPAQGSNQPQHF
TRBD2	13	TRBV9	.	TRBJ2-1	TGTGCCAGCAGCGATAGCGGGAGCCCTGAGCAGTTCTTC	CASSDSGSPEQFF
.	16	TRBV4-3	.	TRBJ2-1	TGCGCCAGCAGCCAAGATCCTGGGATCTCCTACAATGAGCAGTTCTTC	CASSQDPGISYNEQFF
.	13	TRBV6-5	.	TRBJ2-3	TGTGCCAGCAGTTCCCTAGAAACAGATACGCAGTATTTT	CASSSLETDTQYF
TRBD1	16	TRBV18	.	TRBJ1-1	TGTGCCAGCTCACTTGGGACAGCGCAAATGAACACTGAAGCTTTCTTT	CASSLGTAQMNTEAFF
.	16	TRBV9	.	TRBJ2-1	TGTGCCAGCAGCGTAGACTCCCTAGGCTTCTACAATGAGCAGTTCTTC	CASSVDSLGFYNEQFF
TRBD2	16	TRBV6-1	.	TRBJ2-2	TGTGCCAGCAGTGAAATTGGCGGGAGGAACACCGGGGAGCTGTTTTTT	CASSEIGGRNTGELFF
.	15	TRBV28	.	TRBJ2-2	TGTGCCAGCAGTTTACCCGGGGCCAGCACCGGGGAGCTGTTTTTT	CASSLPGASTGELFF
.	15	TRBV30	.	TRBJ2-1	TGTGCCTGGAGGAGGGGGAGGACTAGTAGGAATGAGCAGTTCTTC	CAWRRGRTSRNEQFF
.	14	TRBV30	.	TRBJ1-6	TGTGCCTGGAGAGGGGATAGCGGTAATTCACCCCTCCACTTT	CAWRGDSGNSPLHF
.	16	TRBV6-2/TRBV6-3	.	TRBJ1-2	TGTGCCAGCAGTTACCCTCTTGGAGGGGTCGTCTATGGCTACACCTTC	CASSYPLGGVVYGYTF
.	11	TRBV6-5	.	TRBJ2-7	TGTGCCAGCAGCTATCTCTACGAGCAGTACTTC	CASSYLYEQYF
.	16	TRBV7-2	.	TRBJ1-5	TGTGCCAGCAGCTTAAGTCCCCCAGGGAGCAATCAGCCCCAGCATTTT	CASSLSPPGSNQPQHF
TRBD2	16	TRBV5-4	.	TRBJ2-7	TGTGCCAGCAGCTTAGGACTAGCGGGAAGGTCCTACGAGCAGTACTTC	CASSLGLAGRSYEQYF
.	13	TRBV9	.	TRBJ2-7	TGTGCCAGCAGCGCCCGAGGCAGAGACGAGCAGTACTTC	CASSARGRDEQYF
.	17	TRBV18	.	TRBJ2-2	TGTGCCAGCTCTTACGCGTTTGACAGCACGAACACCGGGGAGCTGTTTTTT	CASSYAFDSTNTGELFF